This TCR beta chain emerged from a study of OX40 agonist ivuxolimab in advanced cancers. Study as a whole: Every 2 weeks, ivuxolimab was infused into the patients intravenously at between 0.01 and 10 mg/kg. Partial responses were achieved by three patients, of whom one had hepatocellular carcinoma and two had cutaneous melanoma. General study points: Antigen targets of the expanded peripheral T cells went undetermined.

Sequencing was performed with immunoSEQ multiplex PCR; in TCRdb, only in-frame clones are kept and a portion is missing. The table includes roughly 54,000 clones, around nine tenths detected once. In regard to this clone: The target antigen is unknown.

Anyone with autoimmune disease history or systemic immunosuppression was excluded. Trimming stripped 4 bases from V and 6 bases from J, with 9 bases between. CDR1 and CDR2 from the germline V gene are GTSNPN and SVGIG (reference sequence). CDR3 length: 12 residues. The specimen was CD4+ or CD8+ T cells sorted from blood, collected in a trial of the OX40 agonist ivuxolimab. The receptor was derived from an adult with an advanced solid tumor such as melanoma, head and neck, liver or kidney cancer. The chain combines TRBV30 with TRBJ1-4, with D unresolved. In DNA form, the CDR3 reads TGTGCCTGGACCCCGGGAGATGAAAAACTGTTTTTT. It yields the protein CAWTPGDEKLFF.